Following are 3 T cell receptor beta chains from one sample sequenced in a study of blood T cell repertoires in COVID-19 (dated by TCRdb to between 2020 and 2021). Library generation was performed with the immunoSEQ multiplex PCR assay. This is the immuneACCESS table as TCRdb keeps it, with only in-frame sequences that have V and J called. A part of the clones is gone; compared with another copy, unresolved V genes explain less than half, and the rest is unexplained. Within this sample are nearly 400,000 clones, with around nine tenths of them counted one time only. The top ten clonotypes cover less than 2% of the sample. Material for sequencing was PBMCs or T cells enriched from blood (not recorded which). All receptors come from a woman younger than 45 who had recovered from COVID-19.

Comment on this clone: Within the sample, other DNA sequences also encode this same CDR3. The chain is built from TRBV7-3 and TRBJ1-1; D remains unclear. This CDR3 comprises 13 residues. Looked up from germline, CDR1 is SGHTA and CDR2 is FQGTGA. Trimming left V 3 bases short and J 1 base short, with 6 bases between. CDR3 sequence: CASSFSGNTEAFF. The CDR3 DNA is TGTGCCAGCAGCTTCAGTGGGAACACTGAAGCTTTCTTT. Full variable domain (remainder filled in from reference TRBV7-3 and TRBJ1-1): GAGVSQTPSNKVTEKGKYVELRCDPISGHTALYWYRQSLGQGPEFLIYFQGTGAADDSGLPNDRFFAVRPEGSVSTLKIQRTERGDSAVYLCASSFSGNTEAFFGQGTRLTVV.

The chain has TRBV3-1 (or the pseudogene TRBV3-2) and TRBJ1-2; no reliable D call. The CDR3 covers 16 residues. Deletions cut 1 base from V and 1 base from J, with 13 bases between. Germline V CDR1 and CDR2: LGHDT, YNNKEL (reference sequence). The CDR3, as DNA: TGTGCCAGCAGCCAAGTCTGGCGGAAAATTAACTATGGCTACACCTTC. Translation gives CASSQVWRKINYGYTF.

V and J are TRBV12-3 or TRBV12-4 and TRBJ2-2, with TRBD1 matching 7 bases. The junction had 3 bases not matched to a gene; V was cut back by 7 bases and J by 4 bases. This CDR3 spans 13 amino acids. The CDR3 loop reads CASKHRGTGELFF. The CDR3 coding sequence is TGTGCCAGCAAGCACAGGGGCACCGGGGAGCTGTTTTTT.